A single sample gave rise to the 17 T cell receptor beta chains below, sequenced in a study of cytomegalovirus exposure and HLA in healthy donors. It was with 60 Vbeta and 13 Jbeta primers that the PCR ran. Produced via immunoSEQ multiplex PCR; TCRdb's table is partial and in-frame only. This table holds 110,000 to 150,000 clones, 9.7% found once. Material for sequencing was PBMCs. All receptors come from a man aged 50-60 years in good health and CMV-seronegative.

This chain uses TRBV5-5 with TRBJ2-1, with TRBD2 identical over 10 bases. The V gene end was trimmed by 1 base and the J gene end by 13 bases; junction bases not matched to a gene: 5. Germline CDR1 reads SGHKS; CDR2 reads YYEKEE (reference sequence). The CDR3 length is 13 residues. This CDR3 reads CASSLTSGVEQFF. CDR3 nucleotide sequence: TGTGCCAGCAGCTTGACTAGCGGGGTGGAACAGTTCTTC.

This clone was counted only a few times. The rearrangement links TRBV9 to TRBJ1-1; 8 positions agree with TRBD1. CDR3 length: 15 residues. CDR1 and CDR2 from the germline V gene are SGDLS and YYNGEE. Trimming took 0 bases from V and 4 from J; bases not matched to a gene: 5. As DNA, the CDR3 is TGTGCCAGCAGCGTAGGTGGACAGGGTGGCACTGAAGCTTTCTTT. This sequence encodes CASSVGGQGGTEAFF. Together with reference TRBV9 and TRBJ1-1, the CDR3 gives the full variable domain: DSGVTQTPKHLITATGQRVTLRCSPRSGDLSVYWYQQSLDQGLQFLIQYYNGEERAKGNILERFSAQQFPDLHSELNLSSLELGDSALYFCASSVGGQGGTEAFFGQGTRLTVV.

This clone was recorded a few times. This chain connects TRBV2 to TRBJ2-3, with 10 positions matching TRBD2. Germline values: CDR1 SNHLY, CDR2 FYNNEI. This CDR3 region has 17 residues. The V segment lost 7 bases and the J segment 0 bases; nucleotides outside the gene matches: 10. CDR3 protein: CASKRLAGATSTDTQYF. The CDR3 DNA follows: TGTGCCAGCAAGCGGCTAGCGGGGGCCACTAGCACAGATACGCAGTATTTT.

This clone was found a few times. The chain has TRBV5-1 and TRBJ1-1; 7 positions agree with TRBD1. V shed 4 bases, J shed 4 bases, and the junction held 10 bases outside the gene matches. CDR1 and CDR2 (germline): SGHRS, YFSETQ. The CDR3 totals 15 residues. CDR3 residues: CASSIPQGRSTEAFF. CDR3 coding DNA: TGCGCCAGCAGCATTCCACAGGGGAGGAGCACTGAAGCTTTCTTT.

This clone was observed a handful of times. V and J are TRBV10-2 and TRBJ2-7, with 7 bases that match TRBD2. The V gene end was trimmed by 3 bases and the J gene end by 4 bases; junction bases not matched to a gene: 12. CDR3 length: 16 residues. Per germline, CDR1 WSHSY and CDR2 SAAADI. CDR3 nucleotides: TGCGCCAGCAGTGACCCGGGGGGAGTGGGGGTTTACGAGCAGTACTTC. Translated, it gives CASSDPGGVGVYEQYF.

The rearrangement uses TRBV30 and TRBJ1-5, with 7 nucleotides matching TRBD1. This CDR3 has 15 amino acids. CDR1 is GTSNPN and CDR2 is SVGIG in the germline V gene (reference sequence). V was pared by 2 bases and J by 0 bases, with 4 bases of the junction left unmatched. The CDR3 region is CAWSPRTGSNQPQHF. CDR3 DNA sequence: TGTGCCTGGAGTCCCAGGACAGGTAGCAATCAGCCCCAGCATTTT.

The genes are TRBV10-3 and TRBJ2-2, with TRBD1 matching over 9 bases. The V gene's germline CDR1 is ENHRY and CDR2 SYGVKD. This CDR3 has 14 amino acids. J lost 4 bases, V lost 8 bases, and 5 bases had no gene match. CDR3 region: CAIRDRESTGELFF. In nucleotides, the CDR3 is TGTGCCATCCGGGACAGGGAGTCCACCGGGGAGCTGTTTTTT.

To note about this clone: The same CDR3 arises from other DNA sequences in this sample as well. The chain links TRBV2 to TRBJ2-6, with D possibly matching TRBD1 (6 bases). The CDR3 sequence is 18 residues long. Germline CDR1 SNHLY, CDR2 FYNNEI. Trimming left V 6 bases short and J 1 base short, with 19 bases between. The CDR3 region is CASRKVTGQPSGANVLTF. The CDR3 coding sequence is TGTGCCAGCAGAAAGGTAACAGGGCAACCATCTGGGGCCAACGTCCTGACTTTC.

This sequence joins TRBV5-1 and TRBJ2-1, with 8 bases identical to TRBD2. CDR1 is SGHRS, CDR2 YFSETQ, per germline. Unmatched junction bases numbered 13, after V lost 3 bases and J lost 8 bases. The CDR3 sequence is 16 residues long. This CDR3 reads CASSSFPGTSNDEQFF. CDR3 nucleotides: TGCGCCAGCAGCTCGTTTCCCGGGACTAGTAATGATGAGCAGTTCTTC.

CDR3 loop: CASSLAGQGPETQYF. CDR3 sequence (DNA): TGTGCCAGCAGCTTAGCTGGTCAGGGCCCAGAGACCCAGTACTTC. This chain uses TRBV7-3 with TRBJ2-5; D is perhaps TRBD1 (5 bases). Trimming removed 2 bases at V and 4 bases at J, with 14 bases between. CDR1 is SGHTA, CDR2 FQGTGA, per germline. The CDR3 length is 15 residues.

This chain uses TRBV12-5 with TRBJ2-1; 7 positions agree with TRBD1. The CDR3 loop spans 15 amino acids. Trimming at V came to 5 bases and at J to 0 bases, leaving 4 bases not matched to a gene. Germline lookup yields CDR1 LGHNT and CDR2 FRNRAP. The CDR3 protein is CASGRRTGSYNEQFF. The CDR3 region has the DNA TGTGCTAGTGGTCGGCGGACAGGCTCCTACAATGAGCAGTTCTTC.

This clone was counted a few times. V usage is TRBV7-2 and J usage is TRBJ1-1, with D maybe TRBD1 (6 bases). Germline V lookup: CDR1 SGHTA, CDR2 FQGNSA. V shed 4 bases and J shed 4 bases, with 13 bases lying between them. The CDR3 totals 14 residues. CDR3 DNA: TGTGCCAGCAGCTCTGCAGGGGTAGTCACTGAAGCTTTCTTT. Translating it yields CASSSAGVVTEAFF.

This rearrangement joins TRBV5-1 to TRBJ2-7; 7 bases match TRBD2. The CDR3 contains 11 residues. V shed 3 bases and J 7 bases; nucleotides not matched to a gene: 1. Germline V CDR1 and CDR2: SGHRS, YFSETQ. The DNA of the CDR3 is TGCGCCAGCAGCTGGGGGGGAGAGCAGTACTTC. Its protein product is CASSWGGEQYF.

This clone was seen a handful of times. This chain links TRBV9 with TRBJ2-5; D remains ambiguous. CDR1 is SGDLS, CDR2 YYNGEE, per germline. V dropped 4 bases and J dropped 0 bases, with 13 bases sitting between them. The CDR3 is made up of 15 amino acids. In DNA, the CDR3 is TGTGCCAGCAGCTCCGCCCTGACTTACCAAGAGACCCAGTACTTC. Residues: CASSSALTYQETQYF.

This clone occurred a few times. The chain links TRBV7-9 to TRBJ1-3, with a weak D call TRBD1 (6 bases). The CDR3 runs 14 residues. In germline, CDR1 is SEHNR, CDR2 FQNEAQ (reference sequence). Between the trimmed V and J ends, which lost 1 base and 7 bases, there was a span of 11 bases. This chain's CDR3 is CASSLEAGANTIYF. The CDR3 region has the DNA TGTGCCAGCAGCTTAGAGGCAGGGGCTAACACCATATATTTT.

The chain carries TRBV18 and TRBJ2-7; 8 bases agree with TRBD2. Germline V lookup: CDR1 KGHSH, CDR2 LQKENI. Trimming at V came to 2 bases and at J to 5 bases, leaving 5 bases not matched to a gene. The CDR3 has 14 amino acids. CDR3 residues: CASSPKAGADEQYF. The CDR3 bases are TGTGCCAGCTCACCAAAAGCGGGAGCAGACGAGCAGTACTTC.

In its sample, this clone was seen a few times. The chain carries TRBV2 and TRBJ1-1; no clear D gene. This CDR3 comprises 13 residues. The germline V and J ends were trimmed by 0 bases and 11 bases, with 13 bases remaining between them. Germline V lookup: CDR1 SNHLY, CDR2 FYNNEI. As DNA, the CDR3 is TGTGCCAGCAGTGAAGCCATGCCCAGGTTGGCTTTCTTT. This translates into CASSEAMPRLAFF.